This TCR beta chain was identified in a study of T cell clones after liver transplantation. The CDR3 is made up of 11 amino acids. Trimming cost V 4 bases and J 8 bases, with 8 bases left between them. Germline V gene lookup returns CDR1 SGDLS and CDR2 YYNGEE. TCRdb keeps only in-frame clones here, not all; method: immunoSEQ multiplex PCR. The top ten hold over 14% of the sample, which has tens of thousands of clones, 71% seen once. The sequence derives from a human donor who received a liver transplant. The sample in question was CD4+ T cells from blood, obtained before liver transplant. The chain combines TRBV9 with TRBJ2-3; D not certain. Written as DNA, the CDR3 is TGTGCCAGCAGCTCGACGGGTACGCAGTATTTT. This translates into CASSSTGTQYF.